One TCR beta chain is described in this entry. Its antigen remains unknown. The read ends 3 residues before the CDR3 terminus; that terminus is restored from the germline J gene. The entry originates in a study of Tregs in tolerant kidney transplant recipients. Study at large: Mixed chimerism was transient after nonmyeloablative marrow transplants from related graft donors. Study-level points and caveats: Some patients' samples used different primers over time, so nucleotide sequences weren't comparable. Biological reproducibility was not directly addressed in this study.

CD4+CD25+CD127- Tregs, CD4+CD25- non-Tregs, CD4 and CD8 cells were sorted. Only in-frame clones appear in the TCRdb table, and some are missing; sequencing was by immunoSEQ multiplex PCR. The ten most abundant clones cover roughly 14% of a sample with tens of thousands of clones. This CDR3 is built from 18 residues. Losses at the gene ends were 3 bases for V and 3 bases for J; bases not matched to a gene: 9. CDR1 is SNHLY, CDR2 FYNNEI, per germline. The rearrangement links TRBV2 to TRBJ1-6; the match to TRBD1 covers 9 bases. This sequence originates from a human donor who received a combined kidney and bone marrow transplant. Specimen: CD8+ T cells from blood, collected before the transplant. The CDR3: CASSDRDREFNYNSPLHF. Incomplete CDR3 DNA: TGTGCCAGCAGTGACCGGGACAGGGAATTTAACTATAATTCACCC. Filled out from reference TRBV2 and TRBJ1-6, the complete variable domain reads EPEVTQTPSHQVTQMGQEVILRCVPISNHLYFYWYRQILGQKVEFLVSFYNNEISEKSEIFDDQFSVERPDGSNFTLKIRSTKLEDSAMYFCASSDRDREFNYNSPLHFGNGTRLTVT.